The next 30 T cell receptor beta chains were all read from a single sample in a study of cytomegalovirus exposure and HLA in healthy donors. The PCR had 60 Vbeta and 13 Jbeta primers. Some clones are missing from TCRdb's copy, which holds only in-frame ones; the method was immunoSEQ multiplex PCR. In the table there are 150,000 to 200,000 clones, 75% to 80% of which are singletons. The sample was PBMCs. All receptors come from a middle-aged man in good health and CMV-seropositive.

The V call is TRBV29-1, the J call TRBJ2-7; the match to TRBD1 covers 9 bases. The germline CDR1 and CDR2 sequences are SQVTM and ANQGSEA. CDR3 length equals 13 residues. Trimming removed 7 bases from V and 0 bases from J; junction bases left unmatched: 4. This CDR3 is CSGGQGSSYEQYF. CDR3 nucleotide sequence: TGCAGCGGGGGACAGGGCAGCTCCTACGAGCAGTACTTC.

This chain joins TRBV5-1 and TRBJ2-3; TRBD2 matches at 9 bases. Germline CDR1 is SGHRS and CDR2 is YFSETQ. V lost 6 bases and J lost 3; bases outside the gene matches: 5. The CDR3 length is 14 residues. The DNA for the CDR3 is TGCGCCAGCACGGCGGGAGGGGAGACAGATACGCAGTATTTT. Amino acids: CASTAGGETDTQYF.

The V gene is TRBV5-4, the J gene TRBJ1-5; D gene ambiguous. This CDR3 comprises 15 residues. Germline V gives CDR1 SGHNT, CDR2 YYREEE (reference sequence). V lost 0 bases, J lost 0 bases, and 7 bases lay in between. The CDR3 sequence: CASSLGLDSNQPQHF. CDR3 DNA sequence: TGTGCCAGCAGCTTGGGACTTGATAGCAATCAGCCCCAGCATTTT.

This chain links TRBV6-1 with TRBJ1-1, with TRBD1 as a possible D gene (5 bases). Germline lookup yields CDR1 MNHNS and CDR2 SASEGT. The V end lost 8 bases, the J end lost 0 bases, and 16 bases lay between the germline ends. The length of the CDR3 is 15 residues. The chain's CDR3 is CASRQLGRMNTEAFF. DNA of the CDR3: TGTGCCAGCCGACAGTTGGGGCGAATGAACACTGAAGCTTTCTTT.

The DNA for the CDR3 is TGTGCCAGCAGCTTAAGAGCAACTAATGAAAAACTGTTTTTT. Protein: CASSLRATNEKLFF. The chain recombines TRBV7-2 with TRBJ1-4; D not certain. This CDR3 spans 14 amino acids. V was pared by 2 bases and J by 0 bases, with 4 bases between. Germline V gene lookup returns CDR1 SGHTA and CDR2 FQGNSA. Full variable domain (missing parts from reference TRBV7-2 and TRBJ1-4): GAGVSQSPSNKVTEKGKDVELRCDPISGHTALYWYRQSLGQGLEFLIYFQGNSAPDKSGLPSDRFSAERTGGSVSTLTIQRTQQEDSAVYLCASSLRATNEKLFFGSGTQLSVL.

The rearrangement links TRBV27 to TRBJ2-1; 10 nucleotides align to TRBD2. The CDR3 is 15 residues long. The V segment lost 4 bases and the J segment 6 bases; nucleotides outside the gene matches: 6. Germline loops: CDR1 MNHEY, CDR2 SMNVEV (reference sequence). CDR3 coding DNA: TGTGCCAGCAGTTCCGGGACTAGCGATGTCAATGAGCAGTTCTTC. Its translation is CASSSGTSDVNEQFF.

The V gene is TRBV19, the J gene TRBJ1-1, with no clear D. The germline CDR1 and CDR2 sequences are LNHDA and SQIVND (reference sequence). Trimming took 8 bases from V and 4 from J, leaving 11 bases between them. This CDR3 has 12 amino acids. The CDR3 region is CASQASGTEAFF. CDR3 sequence (DNA): TGTGCCAGTCAAGCTTCGGGCACTGAAGCTTTCTTT.

The V gene is TRBV7-9, the J gene TRBJ2-5, with TRBD1 matching over 12 bases. Germline V lookup: CDR1 SEHNR, CDR2 FQNEAQ (reference sequence). The junction had 6 bases not matched to a gene; V was cut back by 4 bases and J by 3 bases. CDR3 length: 16 amino acids. The DNA for the CDR3 is TGTGCCAGCAGCTCGGGACAGGGGGCAGCCAAAGAGACCCAGTACTTC. This encodes CASSSGQGAAKETQYF.

The chain uses TRBV2 and TRBJ2-6; the match to TRBD1 covers 9 bases. The CDR3 length is 16 residues. Losses at the gene ends were 8 bases for V and 2 bases for J; bases not matched to a gene: 7. Germline CDR1 and CDR2: SNHLY and FYNNEI. The CDR3, as DNA: TGTGCCAGCCGGAGACAGGGGGAACCTGGGGCCAACGTCCTGACTTTC. This translates into CASRRQGEPGANVLTF.

The CDR3 spells CASSLRLTATDTQYF. CDR3 coding DNA: TGTGCCAGCAGCTTACGTTTGACAGCCACAGATACGCAGTATTTT. The chain couples TRBV11-1 to TRBJ2-3; tentatively, D is TRBD1 (5 bases). Germline loops: CDR1 SGHAT, CDR2 FQDESV (reference sequence). V was trimmed by 2 bases and J by 2 bases, leaving 11 bases between them. The CDR3 is 15 residues long.

The chain couples TRBV5-4 to TRBJ1-1, with D maybe TRBD1 (5 bases). The germline CDR1 and CDR2 sequences are SGHNT and YYREEE (reference sequence). CDR3 length: 13 residues. Trimming removed 7 bases at V and 5 bases at J, with 15 bases between. This CDR3 reads CASRPRGGTEAFF. CDR3 nucleotides: TGTGCCAGCCGGCCAAGGGGAGGGACTGAAGCTTTCTTT.

The chain employs TRBV4-2 and TRBJ2-5; 8 nucleotides line up with TRBD2. Germline-derived CDR1 and CDR2 are LGHNA and YNFKEQ. Unmatched junction bases numbered 2, after V lost 0 bases and J lost 5 bases. The CDR3 sequence is 14 residues long. The CDR3 DNA is TGTGCCAGCAGCCAAGATCGACTAGCGGAGACCCAGTACTTC. It yields the protein CASSQDRLAETQYF.

This clone was seen once. The rearrangement joins TRBV6-5 to TRBJ2-3, with D possibly matching TRBD1 (5 bases). Trimming took off 2 bases at V and 4 bases at J, with 10 bases between the two ends. Germline-derived CDR1 and CDR2 are MNHEY and SVGAGI. The CDR3 is 14 amino acids. The CDR3 nucleotides read TGTGCCAGCAGTTACGAGGACACAGCAGATACGCAGTATTTT. As protein: CASSYEDTADTQYF.

As for this clone: The same CDR3 arises from other DNA sequences in this sample as well. The J gene is TRBJ2-7, the V gene TRBV30, with D perhaps matching TRBD2 (6 bases). Germline CDR1 is GTSNPN and CDR2 is SVGIG (reference sequence). The CDR3 length is 12 residues. V lost 1 base, J lost 4 bases, and 8 bases lay in between. The CDR3 spells CAWSGGGYEQYF. The CDR3 DNA is TGTGCCTGGAGTGGTGGAGGGTACGAGCAGTACTTC.

This chain uses TRBV6-5 with TRBJ2-7; 10 bases are shared with TRBD2. The germline V gene encodes CDR1 MNHEY and CDR2 SVGAGI. The V and J ends lost 0 bases and 6 bases, in that order; junction bases with no gene match: 5. This CDR3 is 15 amino acids long. CDR3 sequence (DNA): TGTGCCAGCAGTTACTCTACTAGCGGGAATGGCGAGCAGTACTTC. Its protein is CASSYSTSGNGEQYF.

This chain uses TRBV19 with TRBJ1-5; D perhaps matches TRBD1 (6 bases). CDR3 length equals 16 residues. Trimming pared 6 bases from V and 2 bases from J, leaving 17 bases between. The germline V gene has CDR1 LNHDA and CDR2 SQIVND (reference sequence). The CDR3 loop reads CASRGGQVGGNQPQHF. In DNA, the CDR3 is TGTGCCAGTAGGGGGGGGCAAGTTGGAGGCAATCAGCCCCAGCATTTT.

This chain connects TRBV28 to TRBJ1-5; TRBD1 aligns across 8 bases. This CDR3 contains 15 residues. With 5 bases clipped from V and 6 bases from J, the junction kept 9 bases outside the gene matches. Germline CDR1 reads MDHEN; CDR2 reads SYDVKM. The CDR3 protein is CASSEETGVGQPQHF. CDR3 nucleotide sequence: TGTGCCAGCAGTGAAGAGACAGGGGTAGGTCAGCCCCAGCATTTT.

The rearrangement joins TRBV28 to TRBJ1-5; tentatively, D is TRBD1 (5 bases). The ends were cut back, 7 bases at V and 3 bases at J, with 10 bases in the middle. The CDR3 is 13 amino acids. Germline CDR1 and CDR2: MDHEN and SYDVKM. CDR3 protein: CASKGAPNQPQHF. The CDR3 DNA sequence: TGTGCCAGCAAAGGGGCACCCAATCAGCCCCAGCATTTT.

The chain joins TRBV28 to TRBJ2-3; weak D call: TRBD1 (6 bases). This CDR3 comprises 16 residues. Trimming took 2 bases from V and 5 from J, leaving 17 bases between them. CDR1 is MDHEN and CDR2 is SYDVKM in the germline V gene. The CDR3 coding sequence is TGTGCCAGCAGTTTACCTGGACAGCAGGGGATAGATACGCAGTATTTT. Its translation is CASSLPGQQGIDTQYF.

With regard to this clone: At the DNA level, this CDR3 is encoded by other sequences in the same sample as well. The chain recombines TRBV2 with TRBJ2-6, with D possibly being TRBD2 (6 bases). V lost 6 bases and J 2 bases, leaving 8 bases between the germline ends. Looked up from germline, CDR1 is SNHLY and CDR2 is FYNNEI. The CDR3 length is 14 residues. The CDR3 coding sequence is TGTGCCAGCAGGGGGGAGGCTGGGGCCAACGTCCTGACTTTC. This sequence encodes CASRGEAGANVLTF.

The V call is TRBV11-3, the J call TRBJ2-1; D is perhaps TRBD1 (6 bases). The CDR3 extends over 15 amino acids. Germline values: CDR1 SGHNT, CDR2 YENEEA. V was trimmed by 5 bases and J by 4 bases, leaving 15 bases between them. The CDR3 spells CASSAEDRGYNEQFF. CDR3 coding DNA: TGTGCCAGCAGCGCAGAGGACAGAGGTTACAATGAGCAGTTCTTC.

The chain recombines TRBV5-1 with TRBJ1-4; 7 positions match TRBD1. Trimming cost V 1 base and J 3 bases; bases outside gene matches: 3. Germline CDR1 and CDR2: SGHRS and YFSETQ. The CDR3 is 15 residues long. The CDR3 DNA reads TGCGCCAGCAGCTTGACGACAGGGTCTAATGAAAAACTGTTTTTT. Its translation: CASSLTTGSNEKLFF.

About this clone itself: Other nucleotide sequences from this sample produce the same CDR3. The chain employs TRBV7-2 and TRBJ2-1, with 7 bases aligning to TRBD2. Germline loops: CDR1 SGHTA, CDR2 FQGNSA. The trim removed 3 bases at V and 8 bases at J, leaving 16 bases unmatched. The CDR3 is made up of 17 amino acids. The CDR3 loop reads CASSFAWGGSKVDEQFF. The CDR3 bases are TGTGCCAGCAGCTTCGCGTGGGGCGGGAGTAAGGTGGATGAGCAGTTCTTC.

On this clone: The junction shows a germline mismatch at one end, possibly a read error. The CDR3 sequence is CASSPPGLAGASDF. CDR3 in DNA: TGTGCCAGCAGTCCTCCGGGACTAGCGGGTGCGAGTGACTTC. The gene calls are TRBV6-6 and TRBJ2-5, with 12 bases lining up with TRBD2. The CDR3 length is 14 residues. Per germline, CDR1 MNHNY and CDR2 SVGAGI (reference sequence).

V gene TRBV18 combines with J gene TRBJ1-5; D uncertain. V was trimmed by 3 bases and J by 7 bases, leaving 10 bases between them. The CDR3 runs to 13 residues. The germline CDR1 and CDR2 sequences are KGHSH and LQKENI. The CDR3 loop reads CASSPGSSQPQHF. The CDR3 nucleotides are TGTGCCAGCTCACCCGGGAGTTCCCAGCCCCAGCATTTT.

A note on this clone: Different DNA sequences within this sample yield the same CDR3. The chain joins TRBV5-1 to TRBJ1-1, with D possibly TRBD1 on 6 matching bases. Germline CDR1 and CDR2: SGHRS and YFSETQ. Trimming took off 4 bases at V and 5 bases at J, with 15 bases between the two ends. The CDR3 is made up of 14 amino acids. This CDR3 reads CASSLGGVGTEAFF. CDR3 nucleotides: TGCGCCAGCAGCCTAGGGGGGGTTGGGACTGAAGCTTTCTTT.

V usage is TRBV28 and J usage is TRBJ2-7; 7 bases match TRBD1. Germline trimming cut 8 bases from V and 4 bases from J; bases unmatched to any gene: 5. The CDR3 is made up of 12 amino acids. The V gene's germline CDR1 is MDHEN and CDR2 SYDVKM. The CDR3 nucleotides are TGTGCCAGCTGGGACAGCACTTACGAGCAGTACTTC. It yields the protein CASWDSTYEQYF. The variable domain in full, completed from reference TRBV28 and TRBJ2-7, reads DVKVTQSSRYLVKRTGEKVFLECVQDMDHENMFWYRQDPGLGLRLIYFSYDVKMKEKGDIPEGYSVSREKKERFSLILESASTNQTSMYLCASWDSTYEQYFGPGTRLTVT.

This sequence joins TRBV28 and TRBJ1-1; maybe TRBD1 (5 bases). The CDR3 loop spans 12 amino acids. The ends were cut back, 6 bases at V and 9 bases at J, with 14 bases in the middle. Per the germline V gene, CDR1 is MDHEN and CDR2 is SYDVKM. CDR3 sequence (DNA): TGTGCCAGCAGCCTACCGACAGACCAAGCTTTCTTT. The encoded protein is CASSLPTDQAFF.

This clone was seen a few times. The chain has TRBV29-1 and TRBJ2-7; 7 bases map to TRBD1. The CDR3 sequence is 11 residues long. The ends lost 0 bases at V and 8 bases at J; junction bases unmatched: 1. CDR1 is SQVTM and CDR2 is ANQGSEA in the germline V gene. CDR3 sequence: CSVEEGQKQYF. CDR3 DNA: TGCAGCGTTGAAGAGGGACAGAAGCAGTACTTC.

The rearrangement uses TRBV6-6 and TRBJ2-5; perhaps TRBD2 as D (5 bases). V lost 8 bases and J 1 base, leaving 14 bases between the germline ends. CDR1 is MNHNY and CDR2 is SVGAGI in the germline V gene (reference sequence). This CDR3 is built from 14 residues. In nucleotides, the CDR3 is TGTGCCAGCTCGCTCTTAGCGATCCAAGAGACCCAGTACTTC. This codes for CASSLLAIQETQYF.